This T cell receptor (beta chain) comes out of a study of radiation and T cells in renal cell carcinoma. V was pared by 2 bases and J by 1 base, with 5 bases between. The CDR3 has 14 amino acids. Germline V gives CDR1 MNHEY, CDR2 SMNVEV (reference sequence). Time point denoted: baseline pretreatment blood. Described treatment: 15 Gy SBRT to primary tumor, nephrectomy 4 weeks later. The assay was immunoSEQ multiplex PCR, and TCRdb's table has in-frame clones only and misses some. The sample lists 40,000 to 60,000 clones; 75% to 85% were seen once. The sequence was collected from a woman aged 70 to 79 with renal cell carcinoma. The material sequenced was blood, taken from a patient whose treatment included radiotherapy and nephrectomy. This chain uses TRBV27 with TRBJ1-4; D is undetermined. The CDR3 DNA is TGTGCCAGCAGTTTAGCCGGAACTAATGAAAAACTGTTTTTT. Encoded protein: CASSLAGTNEKLFF.